This entry is about one T cell receptor (beta chain). Its antigen is still unknown. The data derive from a study of identical twins. Study-level findings and limits: Analyses of zero insertions could, in part, be confounded by invariant MAIT and iNKT cells.

MiXCR, applied by TCRdb to the 5' RACE reads, yields one record per CDR3 protein. Of under 300,000 distinct CDR3 sequences listed, roughly 13% were seen once; the top ten hold 7% to 9%. The CDR3 has 12 amino acids. From germline, CDR1 is KGHSH and CDR2 LQKENI. V lost 8 bases to trimming and J lost 5 bases; unmatched junction nucleotides: 3. All donors were healthy, and all were Caucasian. The sample comprised memory (CD45RO+) T cells sorted from blood. The receptor comes from a woman aged 18-35 years in good health. The V call is TRBV18, the J call TRBJ1-2; 9 bases align to TRBD1. CDR3 sequence (DNA): TGTGCCAGCCGGACAGGGGAATATGGCTACACCTTC. Protein: CASRTGEYGYTF.